Below, 9 T cell receptor beta chains from the same sample are listed, as sequenced in a study of T cell repertoires in cytomegalovirus infection. Antigen specificity for these receptors is unknown. TCRdb reprocessed the reads via MiXCR and lists one record per CDR3 protein. The sample lists about 920,000 distinct CDR3 sequences, roughly 31% seen once, with over 12% in the top ten. This sample comprised cultured CD8+ T cells from PBMCs, obtained from culture after CMV antigen stimulation. The receptor set was obtained from a human donor in good health (CMV status not recorded). Some clones in this sample may be carry-over from other donors' samples.

Of note for this clonotype: At one end the junction does not follow the germline gene, possibly because of a read error. This sequence joins TRBV28 and TRBJ1-5; 10 nucleotides match TRBD1. The CDR3 sequence is 14 residues long. The V gene's germline CDR1 is MDHEN and CDR2 SYDVKM. This chain's CDR3 is CASNLGQGVQPQHF. CDR3 in DNA: TGTGCCAGCAATTTAGGACAGGGGGTTCAGCCCCAGCATTTT.

This clonotype was observed many times. The J gene is TRBJ1-1, the V gene TRBV20-1; D not certain. CDR1 DFQATT and CDR2 SNEGSKA come from the germline V gene (reference sequence). V gave up 5 bases and J gave up 4 bases, with 23 bases separating them. The CDR3 is 16 residues long. The CDR3 spells CSASRRVRRESTEAFF. The CDR3 DNA sequence: TGCAGTGCTTCCCGGAGGGTGCGGAGGGAGAGCACTGAAGCTTTCTTT.

This clonotype was detected only a few times. CDR3 loop: CASTTGRELFF. Here the CDR3 DNA reads TGTGCCAGCACCACTGGCAGGGAGCTGTTTTTT. V usage is TRBV6-5 and J usage is TRBJ2-2; D is uncertain. Germline V CDR1 and CDR2: MNHEY, SVGAGI. The CDR3 contains 11 residues. V lost 7 bases, J lost 9 bases, and 9 bases lay in between.

V is TRBV2 and J is TRBJ2-1; a possible D gene is TRBD2 (6 bases). This CDR3 region has 16 residues. Germline CDR1 SNHLY, CDR2 FYNNEI. V was clipped by 4 bases and J by 0 bases, with 13 bases between them. CDR3 sequence reads: CASSVWMEGSYNEQFF. The CDR3 region has the DNA TGTGCCAGCAGTGTCTGGATGGAGGGCTCCTACAATGAGCAGTTCTTC. The full variable domain, completed using reference TRBV2 and TRBJ2-1, is EPEVTQTPSHQVTQMGQEVILRCVPISNHLYFYWYRQILGQKVEFLVSFYNNEISEKSEIFDDQFSVERPDGSNFTLKIRSTKLEDSAMYFCASSVWMEGSYNEQFFGPGTRLTVL.

The genes are TRBV4-3 and TRBJ2-1, with 9 nucleotides matching TRBD2. Per the germline V gene, CDR1 is LGHNA and CDR2 is YSLEER. The CDR3 consists of 17 residues. V shed 3 bases and J 4 bases; nucleotides not matched to a gene: 10. The CDR3 region is CASSQPEGGGGYNEQFF. The CDR3 DNA is TGCGCCAGCAGCCAGCCCGAGGGCGGGGGGGGGTACAATGAGCAGTTCTTC.

The chain joins TRBV6-1 to TRBJ2-6; the match to TRBD1 covers 10 bases. V shed 7 bases, J shed 4 bases, and the junction held 13 bases outside the gene matches. Germline CDR1 is MNHNS and CDR2 is SASEGT. The CDR3 spans 18 residues. This CDR3 reads CASILIDRGPPGANVLTF. In DNA form, the CDR3 reads TGTGCCAGCATCCTAATCGACAGGGGGCCTCCAGGGGCCAACGTCCTGACTTTC.

The rearrangement joins TRBV27 to TRBJ2-3, with TRBD1 matching 9 bases. This CDR3 is built from 15 residues. Germline V lookup: CDR1 MNHEY, CDR2 SMNVEV (reference sequence). The junction had 4 bases not matched to a gene; V was cut back by 4 bases and J by 2 bases. The CDR3 sequence: CASSSGQGHTDTQYF. The CDR3 nucleotides are TGTGCCAGCAGTTCCGGACAGGGGCACACAGATACGCAGTATTTT.

Regarding this clonotype: A much larger clone differs from this one at a single base, so this may be a read error. The chain has TRBV11-1 and TRBJ1-1; no firm D call. The CDR3 sequence is 12 residues long. Germline V gives CDR1 SGHAT, CDR2 FQDESV (reference sequence). V dropped 10 bases and J dropped 3 bases, with 12 bases sitting between them. CDR3 amino acids: CATRTEYTEAFF. The CDR3 coding sequence is TGTGCCACCAGAACAGAGTACACTGAAGCTTTCTTT.

J is TRBJ2-2 and V is TRBV12-3 or TRBV12-4; no clear D. CDR3 size: 13 residues. V lost 6 bases and J lost 4, with 9 bases in between. CDR3 coding DNA: TGTGCCAGCAGCCATACATTCACCGGGGAGCTGTTTTTT. It translates to CASSHTFTGELFF.